This T cell receptor beta chain was sequenced during a study of shared clonotypes between healthy human individuals. Whole-study context: In total, the donors were two women and a few men aged 18 to 49. Each donor contributed plates that comprised three CD4 naive, three CD4 memory, two CD8 naive and one CD8 memory.

Measured with immunoSEQ multiplex PCR; TCRdb has only the in-frame clones, and not every one. The sample has 2.3 million or so clones, approximately 93% seen once; the top ten hold 0.39%. On this clone: Its antigen remains unidentified.

CDR1 is LNHNV and CDR2 is YYDKDF in the germline V gene (reference sequence). Trimming at V came to 1 base and at J to 7 bases, leaving 3 bases not matched to a gene. The CDR3 is 14 amino acids. The study, taken as a whole, reports: All-four-donor shared clonotypes had higher generation probabilities than non-shared clonotypes did.

The split of CD4+ cells yielded CD45RA+ naive and CD45RA-negative memory subsets. The chain is built from TRBV15 and TRBJ2-5, with 10 bases that match TRBD1. The receptor comes from a young man in good health. Some clones in this sample may be carry-over from other donors' samples. Sequencing used naive CD4+ T cells from PBMCs. As to subset: CD45RA+ positively selected. The CDR3 loop is CATSRGWTGGTQYF. CDR3 nucleotide sequence: TGTGCCACCAGCAGAGGATGGACAGGGGGGACCCAGTACTTC.